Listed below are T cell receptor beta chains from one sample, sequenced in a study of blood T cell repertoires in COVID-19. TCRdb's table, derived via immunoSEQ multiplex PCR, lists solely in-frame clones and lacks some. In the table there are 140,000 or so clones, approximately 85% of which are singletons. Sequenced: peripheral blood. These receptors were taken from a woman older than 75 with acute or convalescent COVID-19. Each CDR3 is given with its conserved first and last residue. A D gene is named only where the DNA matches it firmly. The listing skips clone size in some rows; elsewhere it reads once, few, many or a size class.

CASSESGPGVMNTEAFF	TGCGCCAGCAGCGAAAGTGGACCGGGGGTTATGAACACTGAAGCTTTCTTT	17	TRBV4-1	TRBJ1-1	few	NA
CASRKTGTGQREQYF	TGTGCCAGCAGGAAGACCGGGACAGGGCAGCGCGAGCAGTACTTC	15	TRBV6-5	TRBJ2-7	NA	TRBD1
CASSSGGYIQYF	TGTGCCAGCAGTTCTGGAGGGTACATTCAGTACTTC	12	TRBV28	TRBJ2-4	few	NA
CASSMQGGQETQYF	TGCGCCAGCAGCATGCAGGGGGGCCAAGAGACCCAGTACTTC	14	TRBV5-1	TRBJ2-5	NA	NA
CASSFDPGTGTEAFF	TGTGCCAGCAGCTTCGATCCCGGGACAGGCACTGAAGCTTTCTTT	15	TRBV5-5	TRBJ1-1	NA	TRBD1
CASSPPGQGPRFGYTF	TGTGCCAGCTCACCACCGGGGCAGGGTCCTAGATTTGGCTACACCTTC	16	TRBV18	TRBJ1-2	NA	NA
CASSPRAGGMNTEAFF	TGTGCCAGCTCACCACGCGCAGGGGGCATGAACACTGAAGCTTTCTTT	16	TRBV18	TRBJ1-1	NA	TRBD1
CAWSRDTYTQYF	TGTGCCTGGAGCCGGGACACTTATACGCAGTATTTT	12	TRBV30	TRBJ2-3	NA	NA
CASSRGGVLGYNSPLHF	TGCGCCAGCAGCCGCGGGGGGGTTCTGGGGTATAATTCACCCCTCCACTTT	17	TRBV4-1	TRBJ1-6	NA	NA
CASSLKTGLAGEARSYEQYF	TGCGCCAGCAGCCTGAAAACCGGACTAGCGGGAGAGGCGAGGTCCTACGAGCAGTACTTC	20	TRBV4-1	TRBJ2-7	NA	TRBD2
CASSLFWTSGTDTQYF	TGTGCCAGCAGCTTATTTTGGACTAGCGGTACAGATACGCAGTATTTT	16	TRBV11-2	TRBJ2-3	NA	TRBD2
CASSESPQGYANVLTF	TGTGCCAGCAGTGAATCCCCACAGGGGTACGCCAACGTCCTGACTTTC	16	TRBV2	TRBJ2-6	NA	TRBD1
CASSNLAGGTDTQYF	TGCGCCAGCAGCAATTTAGCGGGGGGGACAGATACGCAGTATTTT	15	TRBV5-1	TRBJ2-3	NA	TRBD2
CARTPPHLAGGPNVSYEQYF	TGTGCCAGAACCCCCCCCCATCTAGCGGGGGGCCCTAACGTTTCCTACGAGCAGTACTTC	20	TRBV21-1	TRBJ2-7	NA	NA
CASSLAAGDGYTF	TGTGCCAGCAGCTTGGCGGCAGGGGATGGCTACACCTTC	13	TRBV5-6	TRBJ1-2	few	NA
CSVEVFSGNTIYF	TGCAGCGTTGAAGTCTTCTCTGGAAACACCATATATTTT	13	TRBV29-1	TRBJ1-3	NA	NA
CASRFRVFSGNTIYF	TGTGCCAGCAGATTCCGGGTTTTCTCTGGAAACACCATATATTTT	15	TRBV6-5	TRBJ1-3	NA	NA
CASSQGVAGSEQYF	TGTGCCAGCAGCCAAGGGGTAGCGGGGTCGGAGCAGTACTTC	14	TRBV4-2	TRBJ2-7	few	TRBD2
CASSSRQGRDTQYF	TGTGCCAGCAGCTCCCGACAGGGCAGGGATACGCAGTATTTT	14	TRBV7-3	TRBJ2-3	NA	TRBD1
CASSPDSSGSGYTF	TGTGCCAGCAGCCCGGACAGTTCGGGGAGTGGCTACACCTTC	14	TRBV16	TRBJ1-2	NA	NA
CASSEWAGGELFF	TGTGCCAGCAGCGAATGGGCGGGCGGGGAGCTGTTTTTT	13	TRBV9	TRBJ2-2	NA	NA
CASSVGIGAYAEAFF	TGTGCCAGCAGCGTAGGGATAGGGGCGTACGCTGAAGCTTTCTTT	15	TRBV9	TRBJ1-1	once	NA
CATGEPGNTIYF	TGTGCCACAGGGGAGCCTGGAAACACCATATATTTT	12	TRBV30	TRBJ1-3	NA	TRBD1
CASSPRWSEQFF	TGTGCCAGCAGCCCTCGGTGGAGTGAGCAGTTCTTC	12	TRBV28	TRBJ2-1	NA	NA
CASSPSGQGIGETQYF	TGTGCCAGTAGTCCCTCCGGACAGGGGATAGGAGAGACCCAGTACTTC	16	TRBV19	TRBJ2-5	NA	TRBD1
CASSTGTGAQRTTEAFF	TGTGCCAGTAGTACGGGAACAGGGGCGCAGAGGACCACTGAAGCTTTCTTT	17	TRBV19	TRBJ1-1	NA	TRBD1
CAWSANSNQPQHF	TGTGCCTGGAGTGCCAATTCCAATCAGCCCCAGCATTTT	13	TRBV30	TRBJ1-5	few	NA
CASSQPSGANVLTF	TGCGCCAGCAGCCAACCTTCTGGGGCCAACGTCCTGACTTTC	14	TRBV4-1	TRBJ2-6	NA	NA
CASRLQGGYEQYF	TGTGCCAGCAGGCTACAGGGTGGCTACGAGCAGTACTTC	13	TRBV6-5	TRBJ2-7	NA	NA
CASSLETGRHDSNQPQHF	TGTGCCAGCAGCTTAGAGACAGGACGTCACGATAGCAATCAGCCCCAGCATTTT	18	TRBV11-3	TRBJ1-5	NA	NA
CASSLTGSSYNEQFF	TGTGCCAGCAGTCTAACAGGGAGCTCCTACAATGAGCAGTTCTTC	15	TRBV28	TRBJ2-1	NA	NA
CASSRNTEAFF	TGTGCCAGCAGCCGGAACACTGAAGCTTTCTTT	11	TRBV6-6	TRBJ1-1	NA	NA